A single sample is the source of the 13 T cell receptor beta chains below, sequenced in a study of tumor-infiltrating lymphocytes in primary liver carcinoma. The input was around 500 ng total RNA; TCR beta cDNA was made from it with a constant-region primer. Three nested multiplex PCR rounds, a slightly modified ARM-PCR method, built the TCR beta libraries. For roughly 11 cycles apiece, the opening two PCR rounds ran with TRBV1-TRBV30 forward primers and a C-beta reverse primer. From the multiplex PCR reads, TCRdb called clonotypes with MiXCR, one entry per CDR3 protein. Among around 120,000 distinct CDR3 sequences listed, about two thirds were seen once. Unsorted bulk tissue of roughly 17-33 mg yielded co-extracted RNA and DNA. Input material: tumor-adjacent normal liver tissue. All receptors come from a woman between 55 and 75 years old with primary liver carcinoma and hepatitis B virus infection.

A remark on this clonotype: Its ends do not fully match the called genes, so a read error is possible. The V and J genes are TRBV6-5 and TRBJ2-7; 9 positions agree with TRBD2. The germline V gene has CDR1 MNHEY and CDR2 SVGAGI. This CDR3 has 14 residues. In DNA form, the CDR3 reads TGTGCCTGCAGTTCTAGCGGGGCAGACTACGAGCAGTACTTC. Protein: CACSSSGADYEQYF.

As for this clonotype: A clone one base away is much larger, so this may be a read error. The chain has TRBV7-9 and TRBJ2-3, with TRBD2 matching 7 bases. The CDR3 sequence is 15 residues long. Germline CDR1 is SEHNR and CDR2 is FQNEAQ (reference sequence). J was trimmed by 6 bases and V by 2 bases; bases with no gene match: 8. The CDR3 DNA sequence: TGTGCCAGCAGCTTACATGGAGGGACTACGGATACGCAGTATTTT. It translates to CASSLHGGTTDTQYF.

Notes on this clonotype: The CDR3 does not end in the conserved phenylalanine or tryptophan, so this is likely a read error. J is TRBJ2-7 and V is TRBV28; D is perhaps TRBD1 (6 bases). The CDR3 has 15 residues. Germline V lookup: CDR1 MDHEN, CDR2 SYDVKM. The CDR3 sequence is CASGLLGTPNYEQYL. CDR3 DNA sequence: TGTGCAAGCGGCCTTTTGGGGACACCCAATTACGAGCAGTACCTC.

Details on this clonotype: One end of the junction varies from germline; a read error may be responsible. The chain recombines TRBV12-3 or TRBV12-4 with TRBJ2-2; 7 bases fit TRBD1. CDR3 length equals 15 residues. The CDR3 DNA reads TGTGCCAGCACTTTAGGACAGGCGGCGTCCAGGGAGCTGTTTTTT. Amino acids: CASTLGQAASRELFF.

Comment on this clonotype: An end of the junction does not agree with germline; a read error may underlie this. The rearrangement uses TRBV6-2 or TRBV6-3 and TRBJ2-7; TRBD2 agrees at 10 bases. There are 16 residues in the CDR3. Germline V lookup: CDR1 MNHEY, CDR2 SVGEGT. This CDR3 is CASSRASGRISYKQYF. CDR3 nucleotide sequence: TGTGCCAGCAGCCGGGCTAGCGGGAGAATTTCCTACAAGCAGTACTTC.

In its sample, this clonotype was seen many times. The chain links TRBV6-5 to TRBJ1-1; TRBD1 matches at 7 bases. The V gene's germline CDR1 is MNHEY and CDR2 SVGAGI. The length of the CDR3 is 13 residues. Trimming at V came to 6 bases and at J to 10 bases, leaving 11 bases not matched to a gene. Here the CDR3 DNA reads TGTGCCAGCAGCCCTCCAAGGGGGCGGGGAGCTTTCTTT. Amino acid sequence: CASSPPRGRGAFF.

This clonotype was seen more than once but under ten times. The V and J genes are TRBV28 and TRBJ2-5, with 11 bases matching TRBD2. V shed 7 bases and J 4 bases; nucleotides not matched to a gene: 5. Germline V gene lookup returns CDR1 MDHEN and CDR2 SYDVKM. The CDR3 is 14 residues long. The CDR3 nucleotides are TGTGCCAGCACCCTGGGACTAGCGGCAGAGACCCAGTACTTC. Encoded protein: CASTLGLAAETQYF.

With regard to this clonotype: A much larger clone differs from this one at a single base, so this may be a read error. The chain uses TRBV28 and TRBJ1-1; 10 positions agree with TRBD1. Germline V gene lookup returns CDR1 MDHEN and CDR2 SYDVKM. The CDR3 length is 17 residues. The CDR3 sequence is CVSSLSRDRGGSTEAFF. CDR3 coding DNA: TGTGTCAGCAGTCTCTCCCGGGACAGGGGAGGTTCCACTGAAGCTTTCTTT.

For this clonotype: A junction end diverges from the germline sequence, so it may reflect a read error. This sequence joins TRBV2 and TRBJ2-1, with D perhaps assigned TRBD1 or TRBD2 (6 bases each). Per germline, CDR1 SNHLY and CDR2 FYNNEI. There are 15 residues in the CDR3. The CDR3 loop reads CTSRYSGGRYNEQFF. CDR3 sequence (DNA): TGTACCAGCAGATACTCCGGGGGCCGGTACAATGAGCAGTTCTTC.

Concerning this clonotype itself: A read error may be the cause here, since a much bigger clone is one base away. The chain is built from TRBV5-1 and TRBJ2-7, with TRBD2 identical over 7 bases. Germline V CDR1 and CDR2: SGHRS, YFSETQ. The CDR3 is made up of 13 amino acids. Losses at the gene ends were 7 bases for V and 6 bases for J; bases not matched to a gene: 10. This CDR3 reads CASCSTSSTEQYF. Written as DNA, the CDR3 is TGCGCCAGCTGCTCGACTAGCTCCACCGAGCAGTACTTC.

With regard to this clonotype: The junction departs from the called germline gene at one end, perhaps through a read error. The V gene is TRBV11-1, the J gene TRBJ2-3, with TRBD2 matching over 7 bases. The CDR3 totals 14 residues. The germline gives CDR1 SGHAT, CDR2 FQDESV (reference sequence). CDR3 bases: TGTGTCAGCAGCTTAGGGCAACGTGCGGGAGAGTCCCACTTT. Residues: CVSSLGQRAGESHF.

The chain carries TRBV5-1 and TRBJ2-1; D perhaps matches TRBD2 (6 bases). V gave up 3 bases and J gave up 9 bases, with 13 bases separating them. The CDR3 loop spans 13 amino acids. CDR1 is SGHRS and CDR2 is YFSETQ in the germline V gene. CDR3 nucleotide sequence: TGCGCCAGCAGCTCGGGCGGGGCGCGTGAGCAGTTCTTC. As protein: CASSSGGAREQFF.

This clonotype was counted between two and nine times. This may be a read error, as it is one base from a much larger clone. The chain recombines TRBV5-6 with TRBJ2-5; D is perhaps TRBD2 (5 bases). Germline V lookup: CDR1 SGHDT, CDR2 YYEEEE. The CDR3 spans 15 residues. V was trimmed by 2 bases and J by 7 bases, leaving 18 bases between them. The DNA of the CDR3 is TGTGCCAGCAGCTTTCGCCGGAGGTCGTTGGGGACCCAGTACTTC. Amino acid sequence: CASSFRRRSLGTQYF. The full variable domain, its missing parts supplied by reference TRBV5-6 and TRBJ2-5, is DAGVTQSPTHLIKTRGQQVTLRCSPKSGHDTVSWYQQALGQGPQFIFQYYEEEERQRGNFPDRFSGHQFPNYSSELNVNALLLGDSALYLCASSFRRRSLGTQYFGPGTRLLVL.